This TCR beta chain came from a study of T cell repertoires in cytomegalovirus infection. Study-wide results and limits: Identification of carriers of CMV plus the relevant HLA was performed using cumulative public TCR beta family frequency. Within the response measured ex vivo, HLA-C-restricted CMV-specific TCR beta clonotypes were dominant.

There are a few counts of this clonotype. Its specificity is not known. In TCRdb, the reads were re-called with MiXCR into one record per CDR3 protein. Of approximately 160,000 distinct CDR3 sequences in the sample, about a sixth were seen once. From germline, CDR1 is MNHEY and CDR2 SVGEGT. V was pared by 6 bases and J by 1 base, with 4 bases of the junction left unmatched. The CDR3 is 14 amino acids. The receptor was isolated from a human donor in good health (CMV status not recorded). Some clones in this sample may be carry-over from other donors' samples. V gene TRBV6-2 or TRBV6-3 combines with J gene TRBJ2-7; TRBD2 aligns across 9 bases. The sample comprised CD8+ T cells from PBMCs. In DNA, the CDR3 is TGTGCCAGCAGCGGGACTAGCCGGTCCTACGAGCAGTACTTC. Encoded protein: CASSGTSRSYEQYF.